This TCR beta chain is from a study of blood T cell repertoires in COVID-19. At the level of the study: Nucleic acid was either cDNA or gDNA, and it came from T cells, B-cell-depleted T cells, or PBMCs.

As handled by the study authors: Reference gene primer amplification gave nucleated cell count estimates. Sequenced by immunoSEQ multiplex PCR; TCRdb stores in-frame clones only, minus some. The DNA was the basis for D and trimming; V, J and clone size are from that table. Here the sample spans around 180,000 clones, roughly 81% being singletons. Seattle participants joined during active infection and were tracked over time. CDR1 is MRHNA and CDR2 is SNTAGT in the germline V gene. The V end lost 2 bases, the J end lost 3 bases, and 4 bases lay between the germline ends. This CDR3 comprises 12 residues.

This TCR derives from a woman older than 75 with COVID-19, enrolled during active disease. V gene TRBV6-4 combines with J gene TRBJ1-2; D gene unclear. Sequenced input: peripheral blood. CDR3 in DNA: TGTGCCAGCAGTGACCGGGACTATGGCTACACCTTC. Protein: CASSDRDYGYTF.